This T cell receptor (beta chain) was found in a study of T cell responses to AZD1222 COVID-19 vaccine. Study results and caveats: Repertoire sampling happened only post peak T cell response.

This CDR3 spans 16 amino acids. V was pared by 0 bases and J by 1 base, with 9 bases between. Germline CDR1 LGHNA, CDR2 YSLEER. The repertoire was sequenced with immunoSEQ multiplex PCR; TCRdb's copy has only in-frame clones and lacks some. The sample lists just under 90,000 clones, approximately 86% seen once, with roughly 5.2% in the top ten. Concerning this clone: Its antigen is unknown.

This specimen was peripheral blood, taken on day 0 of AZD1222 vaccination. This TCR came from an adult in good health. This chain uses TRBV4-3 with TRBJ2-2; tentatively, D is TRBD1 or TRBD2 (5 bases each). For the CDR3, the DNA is TGCGCCAGCAGCCAAGATCTGGGACGGAACACCGGGGAGCTGTTTTTT. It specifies CASSQDLGRNTGELFF.